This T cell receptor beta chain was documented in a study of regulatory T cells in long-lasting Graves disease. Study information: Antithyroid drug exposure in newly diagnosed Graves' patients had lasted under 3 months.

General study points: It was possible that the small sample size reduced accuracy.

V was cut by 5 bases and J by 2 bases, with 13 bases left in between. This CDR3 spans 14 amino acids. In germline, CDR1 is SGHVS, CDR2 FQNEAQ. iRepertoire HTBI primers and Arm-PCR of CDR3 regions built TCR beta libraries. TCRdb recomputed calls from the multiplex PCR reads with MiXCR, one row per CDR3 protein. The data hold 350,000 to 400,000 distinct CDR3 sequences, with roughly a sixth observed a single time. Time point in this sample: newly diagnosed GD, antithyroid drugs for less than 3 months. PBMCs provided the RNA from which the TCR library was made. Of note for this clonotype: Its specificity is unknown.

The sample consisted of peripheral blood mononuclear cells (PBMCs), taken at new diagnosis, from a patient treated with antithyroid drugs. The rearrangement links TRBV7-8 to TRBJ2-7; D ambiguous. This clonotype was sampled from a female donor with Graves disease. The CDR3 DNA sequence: TGTGCCAGCAGCCTAAGATCGTCTCCCTACGAGCAGTACTTC. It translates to CASSLRSSPYEQYF.